This record looks at one T cell receptor (beta chain) sequence and its context. TCR beta VDJ and CDR3 were profiled, and genomic DNA was the template. Via MiXCR, TCRdb re-called the reads, giving one row per CDR3 protein. Of around 170,000 distinct CDR3 sequences detected, roughly half appear once; the ten largest clones hold over 7.5%. The authors sequenced patients whose flow cytometry had shown CD8+CD57+ cell expansion. These data come from a study of CD8+CD57+ T cells in acquired aplastic anemia. The CDR3 is 15 residues long. V shed 8 bases and J shed 3 bases, with 17 bases lying between them. Germline CDR1 reads SEHNR; CDR2 reads FQNEAQ (reference sequence).

The chain employs TRBV7-9 and TRBJ1-5; the D gene is possibly TRBD1 (5 bases). Sequencing input: sorted CD4+, CD8+, or CD8+CD57+ T cells (not recorded which) from PBMCs. The sequence was obtained from a human donor with aplastic anemia. CDR3 sequence reads: CASGLMGGDNQPQHF. The CDR3, as DNA: TGTGCCAGCGGCCTAATGGGGGGGGACAATCAGCCCCAGCATTTT.